This T cell receptor beta chain was captured in a study of CD8 T cells in Susac syndrome. A quantity of about 0.5 to 1 ug RNA underwent reverse transcription using random hexamers. TCRdb passed the immunoSEQ multiplex PCR reads through MiXCR, listing each CDR3 protein once. Of tens of thousands of distinct CDR3 sequences in the sample, about 91% were seen once. The multiple sclerosis controls, all treatment-naive patients, had relapsing-remitting disease that was stable or active. The source of this sequence is a human donor with multiple sclerosis. The sample comprised CD8+ T cells from PBMCs.

CDR3 nucleotide sequence: TGTGCCAGCAGTTCCCGTCTCGAGACTTACAATGAGCAGTTCTTC. It is translated as CASSSRLETYNEQFF. The V gene is TRBV28, the J gene TRBJ2-1, with D hard to call. In germline, CDR1 is MDHEN, CDR2 SYDVKM. The germline V and J ends were trimmed by 4 bases and 4 bases, with 14 bases remaining between them. This CDR3 is built from 15 residues.